The 9 T cell receptor beta chains listed next were all sequenced from one sample in a study of T cell responses to AZD1222 COVID-19 vaccine. The table came from immunoSEQ multiplex PCR; TCRdb's copy has only in-frame clones and leaves some out. The data show about 130,000 clones, with 90% to 95% seen just once and around 7.1% held by the top ten. The material was peripheral blood, obtained 28 days after the second AZD1222 dose. These receptors came from an adult who received the AZD1222 COVID-19 vaccine.

This clone turned up a few times. This chain uses TRBV3-1 (or the pseudogene TRBV3-2) with TRBJ1-6, with D tentatively TRBD1 (5 bases). This CDR3 contains 15 residues. V was cut by 1 base and J by 10 bases, with 14 bases left in between. CDR1 and CDR2 from the germline V gene are LGHDT and YNNKEL (reference sequence). CDR3 loop: CASSQGEGQRSPLHF. DNA of the CDR3: TGTGCCAGCAGCCAAGGTGAGGGGCAACGATCACCCCTCCACTTT.

The sample holds one count of this clone. J is TRBJ2-7 and V is TRBV2; a possible D gene is TRBD1 (6 bases). The CDR3 is 14 amino acids. Germline V gene data show CDR1 as SNHLY and CDR2 as FYNNEI. Trimming removed 5 bases at V and 9 bases at J, with 20 bases between. CDR3 in amino acids: CASSTGLSGTGQYF. The CDR3 DNA is TGTGCCAGCAGTACAGGGTTGAGCGGTACAGGGCAGTACTTC.

This chain uses TRBV6-1 with TRBJ2-1, with 8 nucleotides matching TRBD1. In germline, CDR1 is MNHNS, CDR2 SASEGT. Trimming took 2 bases from V and 5 from J; bases not matched to a gene: 8. The CDR3 runs 16 residues. CDR3 amino acids: CASSESLGQAHNEQFF. The CDR3 region has the DNA TGTGCCAGCAGTGAAAGCCTGGGACAGGCCCACAATGAGCAGTTCTTC.

V and J are TRBV5-1 and TRBJ2-1, with 7 bases that match TRBD2. Per germline, CDR1 SGHRS and CDR2 YFSETQ. This CDR3 spans 14 amino acids. The trim removed 0 bases at V and 10 bases at J, leaving 7 bases unmatched. The CDR3: CASSLGSGLREQFF. The CDR3 nucleotides are TGCGCCAGCAGCTTGGGTAGCGGGCTAAGGGAGCAGTTCTTC. The full variable domain, rest sourced from reference TRBV5-1 and TRBJ2-1, is KAGVTQTPRYLIKTRGQQVTLSCSPISGHRSVSWYQQTPGQGLQFLFEYFSETQRNKGNFPGRFSGRQFSNSRSEMNVSTLELGDSALYLCASSLGSGLREQFFGPGTRLTVL.

This clone was counted a single time. The rearrangement uses TRBV28 and TRBJ1-5; a possible D gene is TRBD1 (5 bases). CDR3 length: 14 residues. The germline CDR1 and CDR2 sequences are MDHEN and SYDVKM. V gave up 2 bases and J gave up 1 base, with 6 bases separating them. The CDR3 is CASSLRGSNQPQHF. Written as DNA, the CDR3 is TGTGCCAGCAGTTTAAGGGGAAGCAATCAGCCCCAGCATTTT.

The chain employs TRBV27 and TRBJ2-2; D may be TRBD2 (5 bases). CDR1 and CDR2 from the germline V gene are MNHEY and SMNVEV (reference sequence). This CDR3 contains 13 residues. V was cut by 7 bases and J by 8 bases, with 14 bases left in between. CDR3 nucleotides: TGTGCCAGCACTAGCCTAGTTTCTGGGGAGCTGTTTTTT. Translated, it gives CASTSLVSGELFF.

This clone was picked up one time. The rearrangement links TRBV9 to TRBJ2-1; 12 bases agree with TRBD2. Germline trimming cut 4 bases from V and 9 bases from J; bases unmatched to any gene: 8. The CDR3 loop spans 15 amino acids. Germline CDR1 SGDLS, CDR2 YYNGEE. CDR3 sequence: CASSSRTSGAGEQFF. The CDR3 DNA reads as TGTGCCAGCAGCTCTCGGACTAGCGGGGCGGGTGAGCAGTTCTTC.

This sequence joins TRBV6-5 and TRBJ2-7, with 9 bases that match TRBD1. There are 14 residues in the CDR3. CDR1 and CDR2 from the germline V gene are MNHEY and SVGAGI. The V and J ends lost 7 bases and 2 bases, in that order; junction bases with no gene match: 6. The CDR3 DNA follows: TGTGCCAGCACCGGAGGGACAGGGCCCTACGAGCAGTACTTC. It translates to CASTGGTGPYEQYF.

This clone was detected only once. The V call is TRBV2, the J call TRBJ2-7; TRBD2 matches 7 bases. Germline loops: CDR1 SNHLY, CDR2 FYNNEI. This CDR3 is built from 15 residues. Germline trimming cut 1 base from V and 3 bases from J; bases unmatched to any gene: 6. For the CDR3, the DNA is TGTGCCAGCAGTGAAGGGACTAGGCGAAGCTACGAGCAGTACTTC. Protein product: CASSEGTRRSYEQYF.